Sequencing of this T cell receptor beta chain was carried out in a study of T-cell memory formation after mild COVID-19. This clonotype was detected only a few times. TCRdb independently ran MiXCR on the 5' RACE reads; one entry per CDR3 protein. The sample carries more than 450,000 distinct CDR3 sequences, around 17% recorded once. V shed 0 bases and J shed 1 base, with 8 bases lying between them. The germline gives CDR1 SGHRS, CDR2 YFSETQ. The CDR3 is 15 residues long. Sequencing was performed on PBMCs or a T cell subset sorted from them (not recorded which). The rearrangement links TRBV5-1 to TRBJ2-1; D is undetermined. The receptor was derived from an adult woman who had mild COVID-19 (a few samples of this study predate the infection). Cell type and time point are not known. The CDR3, as DNA: TGCGCCAGCAGCTTGGGGGGTGAGTCCTACAATGAGCAGTTCTTC. Protein sequence: CASSLGGESYNEQFF.